The clone carrying this TCR beta chain was observed at least ten times. Its antigen is unknown. The data derive from a study of prognosis after radiotherapy for stage I lung cancer. For the study at large: All of the patients with non-small cell lung cancer, including 7 or 8 who had refused surgery, were considered to be medically inoperable. Patients received 3 to 5 SBRT fractions with a biologically effective dose of at least 100 Gy. Study observations and caveats: Patients with metastases reportedly showed TRBV and TRBJ gene usage that differed from patients without metastases.

Genomic DNA served as the source from which two-round multiplex PCR generated TCR beta CDR3 amplicons. Amplification during the initial PCR round employed primers specific to each TRBV and TRBJ gene. TCRdb used MiXCR to reprocess the multiplex PCR reads, holding one entry per CDR3 protein. The repertoire holds about 21,000 distinct CDR3 sequences, with approximately 43% as singletons. Researchers took 5 to 7.5 milliliters of peripheral blood at each of two time points. The TCR was taken from a donor at least 50 years old with non-small cell lung cancer. The starting material was PBMCs, obtained before or after stereotactic body radiation therapy (not recorded which).

The CDR3 here is CASSLFSVVVNTEAFF. DNA of the CDR3: TGTGCCAGCAGTTTATTCTCGGTTGTTGTGAACACTGAAGCTTTCTTT. The chain combines TRBV28 with TRBJ1-1; D unclear. The CDR3 has 16 residues. Germline V CDR1 and CDR2: MDHEN, SYDVKM. V shed 1 base and J shed 0 bases, with 12 bases lying between them.